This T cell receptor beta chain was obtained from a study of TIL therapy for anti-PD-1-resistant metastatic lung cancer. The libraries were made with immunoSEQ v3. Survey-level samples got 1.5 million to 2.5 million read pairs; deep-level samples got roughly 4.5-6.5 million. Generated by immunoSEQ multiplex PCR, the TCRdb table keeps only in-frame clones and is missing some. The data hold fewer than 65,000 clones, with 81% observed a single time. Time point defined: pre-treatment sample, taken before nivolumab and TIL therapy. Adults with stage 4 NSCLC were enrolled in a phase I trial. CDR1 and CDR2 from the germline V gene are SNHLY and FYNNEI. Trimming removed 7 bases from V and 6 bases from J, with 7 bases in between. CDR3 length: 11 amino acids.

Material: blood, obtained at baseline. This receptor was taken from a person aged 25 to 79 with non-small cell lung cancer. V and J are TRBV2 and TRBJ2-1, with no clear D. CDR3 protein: CASISPNEQFF. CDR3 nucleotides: TGTGCCAGCATCTCGCCCAATGAGCAGTTCTTC.